The clone carrying this T cell receptor beta chain was seen more than once but under ten times. The antigen remains undetermined. The CDR3 covers 15 residues. Germline assignment: CDR1 SGHRS and CDR2 YFSETQ. V was pared by 4 bases and J by 1 base, with 14 bases between. The record originates from a study of blood T cells in healthy people across ages. Study-level findings and limits: PBMCs were not sorted, which prevented a conclusive comparison of naive versus antigen-experienced cells.

The authors ran a second PCR of 7 to 11 cycles using a sample-barcoded 5' primer and a J-beta primer mix. From the 5' RACE reads, TCRdb called clonotypes with MiXCR, one entry per CDR3 protein. The table shows some 1.4 million distinct CDR3 sequences, with approximately 42% occurring only once. This clonotype originated in a woman under 30 in good health. Input material: blood. The gene calls are TRBV5-1 and TRBJ1-2; D is possibly TRBD1 (5 bases). CDR3 sequence (DNA): TGCGCCAGCAGCCCTGGCGACAGTCTTAACTATGGCTACACCTTC. Its translation is CASSPGDSLNYGYTF.